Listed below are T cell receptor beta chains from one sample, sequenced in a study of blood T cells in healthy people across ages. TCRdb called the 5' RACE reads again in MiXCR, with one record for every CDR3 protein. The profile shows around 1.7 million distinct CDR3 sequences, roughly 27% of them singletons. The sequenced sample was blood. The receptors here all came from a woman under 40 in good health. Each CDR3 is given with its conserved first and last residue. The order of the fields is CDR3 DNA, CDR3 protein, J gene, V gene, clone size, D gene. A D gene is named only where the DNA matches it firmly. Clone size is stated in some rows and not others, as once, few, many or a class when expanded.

TGTGCCAGCAGCCGGGCACCCCTATCCTACGAGCAGTACTTC,CASSRAPLSYEQYF,TRBJ2-7,TRBV11-2,few,NA
TGTGCCACTCGGGAAGGGGGGCGCAACGAGCAGTACTTC,CATREGGRNEQYF,TRBJ2-7,TRBV27,few,NA
TGTGCCACCCAAGATCCGGGAGGTTCCCAAGAGACCCAGTACTTC,CATQDPGGSQETQYF,TRBJ2-5,TRBV27,many,TRBD2
TGCAGTGCTAGTGTACAGGGCACTCCCACAGATACGCAGTATTTT,CSASVQGTPTDTQYF,TRBJ2-3,TRBV20-1,NA,NA
TGTGCCAGCAGCGACGGCCCCCGGGGAGAGACCCAGTACTTC,CASSDGPRGETQYF,TRBJ2-5,TRBV9,many,NA
TGTGCCACCAGCAGAGATTCTAGCGGCACAGATACGCAGTATTTT,CATSRDSSGTDTQYF,TRBJ2-3,TRBV15,few,NA
TGCAGTGCTGCCGGGGGGACCGGGCATCCCACCGGGGAGCTGTTTTTT,CSAAGGTGHPTGELFF,TRBJ2-2,TRBV20-1,NA,TRBD2
TGCAATGCCAGGGACAACAGATACTATGGCTACACCTTC,CNARDNRYYGYTF,TRBJ1-2,TRBV20-1,NA,NA
TGTGCCAGCAGCCAAGCGCCCGGCTCCTACAATGAGCAGTTCTTC,CASSQAPGSYNEQFF,TRBJ2-1,TRBV14,few,NA
TGCGCCAGCAGCTTTGGCAGGGTAGGCCGAGATGAAAAACTGTTTTTT,CASSFGRVGRDEKLFF,TRBJ1-4,TRBV5-1,NA,NA
TGTGCCAGCAAGACCCAGGGGGCGAGTGCTTCACCCCTCCACTTT,CASKTQGASASPLHF,TRBJ1-6,TRBV7-2,few,TRBD1
TGTGCCAGCAACCTCGGGGGCCATCAGCCCCAGCATTTT,CASNLGGHQPQHF,TRBJ1-5,TRBV12-3/TRBV12-4,few,NA
TGTAGTGCTAGAGATCGTAGCCCCGGGACAGGGACCTATGGCTACACCTTC,CSARDRSPGTGTYGYTF,TRBJ1-2,TRBV20-1,NA,TRBD1
TGTGCCAGCAGCGTAGCACCGGACCTAGCGCGCAATGAGCAGTTCTTC,CASSVAPDLARNEQFF,TRBJ2-1,TRBV9,NA,NA
TGTGCCAGCAGCGAGACTAGCGGGGGGCCTATAACCACCGGGGAGCTGTTTTTT,CASSETSGGPITTGELFF,TRBJ2-2,TRBV7-6,NA,TRBD2
TGTGCCAGCAGCTCAGATCCTTCGTATACGCAGTATTTT,CASSSDPSYTQYF,TRBJ2-3,TRBV7-2,NA,NA
TGTGCCAGCAAGGACAGCCTCACAGATACGCAGTATTTT,CASKDSLTDTQYF,TRBJ2-3,TRBV25-1,NA,NA
TGCAGTACTAGAGATTTCCGGGAGCAGTACTTC,CSTRDFREQYF,TRBJ2-7,TRBV20-1,NA,NA
TGTGCCAGCAGTAAACAAGGGGGAAACTACGAGCAGTACTTC,CASSKQGGNYEQYF,TRBJ2-7,TRBV6-1,many,NA
TGCGCCAGCAGTCGACTAGCGGGGACACCCTACAATGAGCAGTTCTTC,CASSRLAGTPYNEQFF,TRBJ2-1,TRBV10-2,few,TRBD2
TGTACCAGCAGCCGGACAGGCAGGAGCTCCTACGAGCAGTACTTC,CTSSRTGRSSYEQYF,TRBJ2-7,TRBV7-9,few,TRBD1
TGTGCCAGCAGCTTGGAGCGGGGGATCAATGGGCAGTTCTTC,CASSLERGINGQFF,TRBJ2-1,TRBV9,NA,TRBD2
TGTGCCAGCAGCGTAGGTGACGGGAGTAGCGAGCAGTACTTC,CASSVGDGSSEQYF,TRBJ2-7,TRBV9,few,NA
TGTGCCAGCCGGGTGGACAGCGATAGCAATCAGCCCCAGCATTTT,CASRVDSDSNQPQHF,TRBJ1-5,TRBV12-3/TRBV12-4,NA,NA
TGCAGTGCTAGAGATGAAGGGTCATCTAGCTCCTACAATGAGCAGTTCTTC,CSARDEGSSSSYNEQFF,TRBJ2-1,TRBV20-1,NA,NA
TGTGCCATCAGTGAGCCGGGTCCGGGTCAGCCCCAGCATTTT,CAISEPGPGQPQHF,TRBJ1-5,TRBV10-3,NA,NA
TGTGCCAGCAGCACCCGGGCCTTATCCTCTGGGGCCAACGTCCTGACTTTC,CASSTRALSSGANVLTF,TRBJ2-6,TRBV7-3,few,NA
TGTGCCACCAGTGATCGCGGGACTAGCGGGAGGCATAGGACAGATACGCAGTATTTT,CATSDRGTSGRHRTDTQYF,TRBJ2-3,TRBV24-1,NA,TRBD2